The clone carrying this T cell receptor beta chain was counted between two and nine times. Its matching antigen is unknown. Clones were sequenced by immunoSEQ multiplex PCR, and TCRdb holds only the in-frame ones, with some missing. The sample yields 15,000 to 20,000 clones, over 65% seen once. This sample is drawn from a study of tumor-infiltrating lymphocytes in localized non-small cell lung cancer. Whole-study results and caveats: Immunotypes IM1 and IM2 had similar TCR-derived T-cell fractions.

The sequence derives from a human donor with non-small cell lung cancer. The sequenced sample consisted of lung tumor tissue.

CDR3 nucleotide sequence: TGTGCCAGCAGCTCGGAGCTATACAATGAGCAGTTCTTC. Residues: CASSSELYNEQFF. V usage is TRBV7-2 and J usage is TRBJ2-1; D unresolved. CDR1 and CDR2 from the germline V gene are SGHTA and FQGNSA. The CDR3 is 13 residues long. Trimming removed 4 bases at V and 4 bases at J, with 8 bases between. Drawing the rest from reference TRBV7-2 and TRBJ2-1, the complete variable domain is GAGVSQSPSNKVTEKGKDVELRCDPISGHTALYWYRQSLGQGLEFLIYFQGNSAPDKSGLPSDRFSAERTGGSVSTLTIQRTQQEDSAVYLCASSSELYNEQFFGPGTRLTVL.